This T cell receptor beta chain was documented in a study of tumor-infiltrating lymphocytes in localized non-small cell lung cancer. The CDR3 spans 14 residues. Germline V gene sequence: CDR1 LNHDA, CDR2 SQIVND (reference sequence). V gave up 3 bases and J gave up 5 bases, with 12 bases separating them. Method: immunoSEQ multiplex PCR; TCRdb's copy keeps in-frame clones and lacks some. The sample yields roughly 1,500 clones, roughly 85% seen once. This sequence originates from a human donor with non-small cell lung cancer. Specimen: lung tumor tissue. The rearrangement links TRBV19 to TRBJ2-3; D is possibly TRBD2 (6 bases). The CDR3 nucleotides are TGTGCCAGTAGTATCGGAGGGGTCTTAGATACGCAGTATTTT. Translation: CASSIGGVLDTQYF.